The 10 T cell receptor beta chains in this list originate from one sample, sequenced in a study of cytomegalovirus exposure and HLA in healthy donors. Researchers ran the PCR with 60 Vbeta and 13 Jbeta primers. The data were produced by immunoSEQ multiplex PCR, yet TCRdb's version contains in-frame clones alone and is incomplete. The data show approximately 100,000 clones, roughly 70% seen once. Input material: PBMCs. Receptors originate from a woman between 65 and 79 years old in good health and CMV-seropositive.

The chain couples TRBV2 to TRBJ1-1; perhaps TRBD1 as D (5 bases). Germline V gene sequence: CDR1 SNHLY, CDR2 FYNNEI. V was cut by 4 bases and J by 0 bases, with 12 bases left in between. The CDR3 extends over 15 amino acids. The CDR3 DNA reads as TGTGCCAGCAGTGGGCAGGGCGGCATGAACACTGAAGCTTTCTTT. Translated, it gives CASSGQGGMNTEAFF.

This chain connects TRBV13 to TRBJ1-1; D is ambiguous. Germline CDR1 reads PRHDT; CDR2 reads FYEKMQ (reference sequence). Trimming took off 4 bases at V and 1 base at J, with 7 bases between the two ends. The CDR3 spans 13 residues. The CDR3 DNA reads as TGTGCCAGCAGCTCGCGACAGAACACTGAAGCTTTCTTT. Protein product: CASSSRQNTEAFF.

V usage is TRBV7-9 and J usage is TRBJ2-3; the D is unclear. Per the germline V gene, CDR1 is SEHNR and CDR2 is FQNEAQ (reference sequence). V dropped 5 bases and J dropped 1 base, with 4 bases sitting between them. The CDR3 length is 12 residues. DNA of the CDR3: TGTGCCAGCAGCACGGGCACAGATACGCAGTATTTT. It codes for CASSTGTDTQYF.

This chain links TRBV27 with TRBJ2-7; D is possibly TRBD1 (6 bases). The CDR3 covers 12 residues. Deletions cut 6 bases from V and 0 bases from J, with 6 bases between. Germline CDR1 MNHEY, CDR2 SMNVEV (reference sequence). CDR3 sequence: CASRGASYEQYF. The CDR3 DNA follows: TGTGCCAGCAGGGGGGCCTCCTACGAGCAGTACTTC.

There are a few counts of this clone. The rearrangement joins TRBV13 to TRBJ2-3, with D unresolved. V was shortened by 5 bases and J by 7 bases, with 13 bases between the two germline ends. The CDR3 contains 13 residues. CDR1 is PRHDT and CDR2 is FYEKMQ in the germline V gene (reference sequence). The CDR3 sequence is CASSPSNRNTQYF. CDR3 nucleotides: TGTGCCAGCAGCCCCTCCAACAGAAATACGCAGTATTTT.

The CDR3 region has the DNA TGTGCCAGCAGCCCGCAACAGGGGGACGGGGAGCTGTTTTTT. It yields the protein CASSPQQGDGELFF. This chain connects TRBV7-2 to TRBJ2-2; TRBD1 agrees at 8 bases. Trimming removed 5 bases from V and 7 bases from J; junction bases left unmatched: 6. The CDR3 sequence is 14 residues long. The V gene's germline CDR1 is SGHTA and CDR2 FQGNSA.

The table lists this clone with a few counts. The rearrangement joins TRBV4-1 to TRBJ2-1, with 7 bases that match TRBD1. The V segment lost 4 bases and the J segment 9 bases; nucleotides outside the gene matches: 6. This CDR3 is built from 13 residues. The germline V gene encodes CDR1 MGHRA and CDR2 YSYEKL. This CDR3 is CASSLGQAGEQFF. The CDR3 nucleotides are TGCGCCAGCAGCCTCGGACAGGCGGGTGAGCAGTTCTTC.

The chain combines TRBV6-5 with TRBJ1-6; no firm D call. CDR1 MNHEY and CDR2 SVGAGI come from the germline V gene. V dropped 6 bases and J dropped 6 bases, with 15 bases sitting between them. The CDR3 contains 15 residues. In nucleotides, the CDR3 is TGTGCCAGCAGCCCGGCCCGGGGATCTAATTCACCCCTCCACTTT. Residues: CASSPARGSNSPLHF.

The J gene is TRBJ1-5, the V gene TRBV27; D is perhaps TRBD1 (5 bases). The CDR3 runs to 14 residues. Germline CDR1 and CDR2: MNHEY and SMNVEV (reference sequence). Trimming took 6 bases from V and 7 from J, leaving 16 bases between them. The CDR3, as DNA: TGTGCCAGCAGGACGTCAGGGCCAGGGCAGCCCCAGCATTTT. This sequence encodes CASRTSGPGQPQHF.

The chain uses TRBV7-3 and TRBJ1-2; D gene uncertain. CDR3 length: 13 residues. V was shortened by 5 bases and J by 4 bases, with 11 bases between the two germline ends. The germline V gene encodes CDR1 SGHTA and CDR2 FQGTGA. The CDR3 here is CASSPQVGYGYTF. CDR3 nucleotide sequence: TGTGCCAGCAGCCCCCAGGTGGGCTATGGCTACACCTTC.